The rows below give T cell receptor beta chains drawn from one sample of a study of cytomegalovirus exposure and HLA in healthy donors. Measured with immunoSEQ multiplex PCR; TCRdb has only the in-frame clones, and not every one. In the table there are roughly 180,000 clones, roughly 80% of which are singletons. The source material was PBMCs. These receptor sequences come from a man aged 35-49 years in good health and CMV-seronegative. CDR3s leave out the opening cysteine and the closing phenylalanine or tryptophan. Fields, in order: J gene, V gene, CDR3 protein.

j_call: TRBJ2-3
v_call: TRBV9
cdr3_aa: ASSVAGDITDTQY

j_call: TRBJ2-3
v_call: TRBV30
cdr3_aa: ALEGQRTDTQY

j_call: TRBJ2-2
v_call: TRBV29-1
cdr3_aa: SGRGANTGELF

j_call: TRBJ2-1
v_call: TRBV4-2
cdr3_aa: ASSQDYSSAYNEQF

j_call: TRBJ2-4
v_call: TRBV5-4
cdr3_aa: ASSTGRDRPNIQY

j_call: TRBJ2-2
v_call: TRBV28
cdr3_aa: ASNPTSGNRELF

j_call: TRBJ2-3
v_call: TRBV19
cdr3_aa: ASSITADRGLADTQY

j_call: TRBJ2-7
v_call: TRBV7-9
cdr3_aa: ASSTSDRGVYEQY

j_call: TRBJ2-2
v_call: TRBV7-9
cdr3_aa: ASEGDTGELF

j_call: TRBJ2-7
v_call: TRBV19
cdr3_aa: ASSSFDRGRIGEQY

j_call: TRBJ2-5
v_call: TRBV6-5
cdr3_aa: ASSYGTGRHETQY